What follows is one TCR beta chain and its context. The record originates from a study of OX40 agonist ivuxolimab in advanced cancers. At the level of the study: A history of anti-PD-1, anti-PD-L1 or anti-CTLA-4 therapy was acceptable, and about 40% had some.

Assay used: immunoSEQ multiplex PCR; TCRdb lists only in-frame clones, some missing. Among under 40,000 clones listed, about 86% were seen once. The germline CDR1 and CDR2 sequences are MNHNY and SVGAGI (reference sequence). With 3 bases removed from V and 6 bases from J, the gap between germline ends came to 18 bases. The CDR3 sequence is 16 residues long. This receptor was taken from an adult with an advanced solid tumor such as melanoma, head and neck, liver or kidney cancer. The rearrangement joins TRBV6-6 to TRBJ2-1; no clear D. Sequencing used CD4+ or CD8+ T cells sorted from blood, obtained in a trial of the OX40 agonist ivuxolimab. The CDR3 region is CASSYTGLHRGNEQFF. In DNA form, the CDR3 reads TGTGCCAGCAGTTATACGGGCCTCCACCGAGGCAATGAGCAGTTCTTC.